Here is one TCR beta chain with its context. Antigen: not known. The data belong to a study of post-analysis software for immune sequencing data. Whole-study findings and limits: TRBV5-6, TRBV5-1 and TRBV20-1 belonged to a set of roughly 5 TRBV segments that were more frequent in patients than controls. Comparison with controls showed significantly lower normalized Chao1 diversity in multiple sclerosis patients.

TCR beta cDNA libraries included unique molecular identifiers. TCRdb redid the calling of the PCR reads with MiXCR, one entry per CDR3 protein. The sample includes about 770,000 distinct CDR3 sequences, under 60% of them seen just once. V gave up 3 bases and J gave up 7 bases; unmatched junction bases: 9. The CDR3 has 14 residues. The sample was blood. The sequence was collected from a girl aged 10 to 17 with multiple sclerosis. The chain uses TRBV12-3 or TRBV12-4 and TRBJ2-7; 7 bases are a match to TRBD2. CDR3 sequence reads: CASSLGGRDGEQYF. The CDR3 region has the DNA TGTGCCAGCAGTTTGGGCGGGAGAGACGGGGAGCAGTACTTC.